One and the same sample provided the 8 T cell receptor beta chains below, sequenced in a study of beta chain features in type 1 diabetes. Expressed TCRB transcripts were sequenced because the isolated RNA had all been reverse transcribed beforehand. Measured with immunoSEQ multiplex PCR; TCRdb has only the in-frame clones, and not every one. This table holds 300,000 to 400,000 clones, around 13% found once. Sequencing input: naive CD4+ T cells from blood. The source of these receptors is a young man in good health.

This clone turned up a few times. This chain uses TRBV9 with TRBJ2-5; D unclear. Trimming pared 0 bases from V and 1 base from J, leaving 10 bases between. This CDR3 spans 15 amino acids. Germline assignment: CDR1 SGDLS and CDR2 YYNGEE. In DNA form, the CDR3 reads TGTGCCAGCAGCGTAGTTGGAGTAGTCCAAGAGACCCAGTACTTC. Translated, it gives CASSVVGVVQETQYF.

V and J are TRBV4-1 and TRBJ1-1; D possibly corresponds to TRBD1 (5 bases). CDR3 length: 17 residues. Deletions cut 3 bases from V and 1 base from J, with 18 bases between. Germline values: CDR1 MGHRA, CDR2 YSYEKL. Here the CDR3 reads CASSHTYQTVENTEAFF. Written as DNA, the CDR3 is TGCGCCAGCAGCCACACTTACCAGACAGTGGAGAACACTGAAGCTTTCTTT.

The chain carries TRBV7-2 and TRBJ2-7; D is unresolved. Germline V gene data show CDR1 as SGHTA and CDR2 as FQGNSA. The germline V and J ends were trimmed by 5 bases and 6 bases, with 14 bases remaining between them. CDR3 length equals 13 residues. The CDR3 protein is CASSRSILGEQYF. The DNA of the CDR3 is TGTGCCAGCAGCCGGAGTATCTTAGGCGAGCAGTACTTC.

This clone was counted only a few times. The genes are TRBV27 and TRBJ2-7, with TRBD1 as a possible D gene (5 bases). V was pared by 7 bases and J by 5 bases, with 21 bases between. The germline V gene encodes CDR1 MNHEY and CDR2 SMNVEV (reference sequence). This CDR3 comprises 15 residues. The CDR3, as DNA: TGTGCCAGCAATCCCATGGGCAGGGCCCGCGACGAGCAGTACTTC. It yields the protein CASNPMGRARDEQYF.

The chain uses TRBV4-2 and TRBJ2-7; 8 nucleotides align to TRBD1. There are 14 residues in the CDR3. With 2 bases clipped from V and 6 bases from J, the junction kept 6 bases outside the gene matches. CDR1 is LGHNA, CDR2 YNFKEQ, per germline. The CDR3 nucleotides read TGTGCCAGCAGCCAATCGGACAGGGTTTCCGAGCAGTACTTC. This translates into CASSQSDRVSEQYF.

This clone was seen a handful of times. This chain uses TRBV29-1 with TRBJ2-3; tentative D call: TRBD2 (5 bases). Germline values: CDR1 SQVTM, CDR2 ANQGSEA. V shed 1 base and J shed 1 base, with 21 bases lying between them. This CDR3 contains 18 residues. The CDR3 region is CSVEVGYGGGFGTDTQYF. The CDR3 nucleotides are TGCAGCGTTGAAGTCGGTTATGGAGGCGGGTTCGGCACAGATACGCAGTATTTT.

This clone has only a few counts. The chain uses TRBV7-3 and TRBJ1-1; 9 bases map to TRBD1. CDR3 length equals 13 residues. Germline CDR1 reads SGHTA; CDR2 reads FQGTGA. Trimming removed 6 bases from V and 11 bases from J; junction bases left unmatched: 10. The CDR3 sequence: CASRSRGQGKAFF. CDR3 bases: TGTGCCAGCAGATCCCGCGGACAGGGGAAGGCTTTCTTT.

This clone has only a few counts. The chain employs TRBV7-2 and TRBJ2-3, with TRBD2 identical over 11 bases. V lost 3 bases and J lost 8; bases outside the gene matches: 7. Germline lookup yields CDR1 SGHTA and CDR2 FQGNSA. The CDR3 loop spans 15 amino acids. Written as DNA, the CDR3 is TGTGCCAGCAGCTTTAGCGGGGGGGCCTCCCGTACGCAGTATTTT. This codes for CASSFSGGASRTQYF.